These T cell receptor beta chains were read from a single sample in a study of OX40 agonist ivuxolimab in advanced cancers. Profiling relied on immunoSEQ multiplex PCR, and the TCRdb table lists in-frame clones only, not all of them. Among under 70,000 clones listed, about 85% were seen once. The sequencing used CD4+ or CD8+ T cells sorted from blood, collected in a trial of the OX40 agonist ivuxolimab. These receptors were collected from an adult with an advanced solid tumor such as melanoma, head and neck, liver or kidney cancer. The CDR3 runs from the conserved cysteine through the conserved F or W. D genes are given only for firm matches. Clone size is not always given. Where it is, it says once, few, many or a class for expanded clones.

TGTGCCATCAGTGAGGGACAGGCGCTTAATGAAAAACTGTTTTTT	CAISEGQALNEKLFF	15	TRBD1	.	TRBJ1-4	TRBV10-3
TGTGCCAGTAGCCTAAATCACCGGACAGGGGGCTTAAGTGGGACCCAGCATTTT	CASSLNHRTGGLSGTQHF	18	TRBD1	.	TRBJ1-5	TRBV19
TGTGCCATCAGTACACAGGCTGGAGATGGCTACACCTTC	CAISTQAGDGYTF	13	.	.	TRBJ1-2	TRBV10-3
TGTGCCAGCAGCGGGACAGATACCCTAGAGACCCAGTACTTC	CASSGTDTLETQYF	14	.	.	TRBJ2-5	TRBV9
TGTGCCAGCAGCGTAGGTCGGGGCTTCTCCTACAATGAGCAGTTCTTC	CASSVGRGFSYNEQFF	16	.	.	TRBJ2-1	TRBV9
TGTGCCAGCAGGACGAGCGTGGGCACAGATACGCAGTATTTT	CASRTSVGTDTQYF	14	.	.	TRBJ2-3	TRBV28
TGTGCCAGCAAACGAGCGGGAAATACAGATACGCAGTATTTT	CASKRAGNTDTQYF	14	TRBD2	.	TRBJ2-3	TRBV6-6
TGTGCCAGCAGCTTAGTCGAGGGGACCGGCGAGCAGTACTTC	CASSLVEGTGEQYF	14	.	.	TRBJ2-7	TRBV7-6
TGTGCCAGTAGTATGGCGGGAGGGCCCAACAATGAGCAGTTCTTC	CASSMAGGPNNEQFF	15	TRBD2	.	TRBJ2-1	TRBV19
TGTGCCAGCAGCTTAGGGGGACAGGGGGCCTACGAGCAGTACTTC	CASSLGGQGAYEQYF	15	TRBD1	few	TRBJ2-7	TRBV7-6
TGTGCCAGCAGTCCAATCACGACTAGCGGGACCCCCTACGAGCAGTACTTC	CASSPITTSGTPYEQYF	17	TRBD2	.	TRBJ2-7	TRBV27
TGCGCCAGCAGTGAGTCTAAAGGGGCTAAGAAAGAGACCCAGTACTTC	CASSESKGAKKETQYF	16	.	.	TRBJ2-5	TRBV10-1
TGTGCCAGCGGGTCCCGGGACAGGTCCTACGAGCAGTACTTC	CASGSRDRSYEQYF	14	TRBD1	.	TRBJ2-7	TRBV27
TGTGCCAGCAGTTACGAGGGTCGATCCACTGAAGCTTTCTTT	CASSYEGRSTEAFF	14	.	once	TRBJ1-1	TRBV6-6
TGTGCCTGGACAGCAGGGCCCCGAGAGACCCAGTACTTC	CAWTAGPRETQYF	13	.	.	TRBJ2-5	TRBV30
TGTGCCAGCAGTTACCGGAGGGGGGGCGGAAACACCATATATTTT	CASSYRRGGGNTIYF	15	.	.	TRBJ1-3	TRBV6-5
TGTGCCTGGAGCGCGAAGCATAGCGGAACCTACAATGAGCAGTTCTTC	CAWSAKHSGTYNEQFF	16	.	many	TRBJ2-1	TRBV30
TGCAGCGTTAGAACAGGAACCCTGGATACGCAGTATTTT	CSVRTGTLDTQYF	13	.	.	TRBJ2-3	TRBV29-1
TGTGCCTGGAGTGGGCCAGGGACTAGCGGGCACTCCTACAATGAGCAGTTCTTC	CAWSGPGTSGHSYNEQFF	18	TRBD2	.	TRBJ2-1	TRBV30
TGTGCCAGCAGCTCAGGGGCCCCGGGGGTCCAAGAGACCCAGTACTTC	CASSSGAPGVQETQYF	16	.	.	TRBJ2-5	TRBV11-1